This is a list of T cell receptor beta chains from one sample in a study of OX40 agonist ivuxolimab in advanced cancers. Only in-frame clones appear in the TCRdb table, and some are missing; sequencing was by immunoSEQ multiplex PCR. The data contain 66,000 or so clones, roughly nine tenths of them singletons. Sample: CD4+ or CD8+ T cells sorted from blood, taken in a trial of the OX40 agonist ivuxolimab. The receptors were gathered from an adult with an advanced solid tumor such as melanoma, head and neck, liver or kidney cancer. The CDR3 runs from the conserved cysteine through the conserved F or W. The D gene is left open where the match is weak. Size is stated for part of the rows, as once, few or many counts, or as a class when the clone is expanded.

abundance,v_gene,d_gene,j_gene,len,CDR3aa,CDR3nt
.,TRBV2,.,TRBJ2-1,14,CASGTGYSYNEQFF,TGTGCCAGTGGTACAGGGTACTCCTACAATGAGCAGTTCTTC
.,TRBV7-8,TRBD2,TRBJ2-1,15,CASSLEAGEYYEQFF,TGTGCCAGCAGCTTAGAAGCGGGAGAGTACTATGAGCAGTTCTTC
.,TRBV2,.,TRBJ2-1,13,CASSEGQGNEQFF,TGTGCCAGCAGTGAAGGGCAGGGAAATGAGCAGTTCTTC
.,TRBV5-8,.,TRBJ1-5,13,CASSLLSGQPQHF,TGTGCCAGCAGCTTGCTATCGGGGCAGCCCCAGCATTTT
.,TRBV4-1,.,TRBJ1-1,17,CASSQPVGRHMNTEAFF,TGCGCCAGCAGCCAACCGGTGGGACGGCATATGAACACTGAAGCTTTCTTT
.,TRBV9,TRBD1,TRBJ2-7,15,CASSVADRDRYEQYF,TGTGCCAGCAGCGTAGCCGACCGGGACAGGTACGAGCAGTACTTC
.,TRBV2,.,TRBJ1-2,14,CASSPGQKGYGYTF,TGTGCCAGCAGTCCCGGACAGAAAGGTTATGGCTACACCTTC
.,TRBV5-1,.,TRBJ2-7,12,CASSSTSSEQYF,TGCGCCAGCAGTTCGACCTCCAGCGAGCAGTACTTC
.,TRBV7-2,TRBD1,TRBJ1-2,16,CASSSLLTPGGLGYTF,TGTGCCAGCAGCTCCTTGCTCACACCAGGGGGCCTTGGCTACACCTTC
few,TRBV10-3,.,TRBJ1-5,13,CAISVDSNQPQHF,TGTGCCATCAGTGTGGACAGCAATCAGCCCCAGCATTTT
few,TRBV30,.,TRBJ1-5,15,CAWSVADLSNQPQHF,TGTGCCTGGAGTGTAGCCGATTTGAGCAATCAGCCCCAGCATTTT
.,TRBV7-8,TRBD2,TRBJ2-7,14,CASSLLAGAYEQYF,TGTGCCAGCAGCTTATTAGCGGGTGCCTACGAGCAGTACTTC
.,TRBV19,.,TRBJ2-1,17,CASSSRGGVTRESEQFF,TGTGCCAGTAGTTCCCGCGGAGGGGTGACGCGGGAAAGTGAGCAGTTCTTC
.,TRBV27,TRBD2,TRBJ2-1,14,CASSPSGAYNEQFF,TGTGCCAGCAGTCCAAGCGGGGCCTACAATGAGCAGTTCTTC
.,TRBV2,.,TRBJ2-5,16,CASSEAVAGRRETQYF,TGTGCCAGCAGTGAAGCGGTGGCGGGGAGGCGCGAGACCCAGTACTTC
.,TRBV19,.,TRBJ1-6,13,CASSSGLDSPLHF,TGTGCCAGCTCTTCGGGGCTGGACTCACCCCTCCACTTT
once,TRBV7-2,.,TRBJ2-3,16,CASSSAAVRTTDTQYF,TGTGCCAGCAGCTCAGCCGCCGTTAGAACCACAGATACGCAGTATTTT
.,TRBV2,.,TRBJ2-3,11,CASSDTDTQYF,TGTGCCAGCAGCGACACAGATACGCAGTATTTT
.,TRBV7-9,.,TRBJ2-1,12,CASSLVGGEWFF,TGTGCCAGCAGCTTAGTGGGGGGAGAGTGGTTCTTC
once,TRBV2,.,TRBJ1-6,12,CASSEDNSPLHF,TGTGCCAGCAGTGAGGATAATTCACCCCTCCACTTT
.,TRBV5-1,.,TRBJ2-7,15,CASSLGQTSPHEQYF,TGCGCCAGCAGCTTGGGACAGACCTCCCCTCACGAGCAGTACTTC
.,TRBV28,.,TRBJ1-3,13,CASRGALGNTIYF,TGTGCCAGCAGGGGGGCCCTCGGAAACACCATATATTTT
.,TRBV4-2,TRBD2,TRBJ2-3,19,CASSQTFGLAGGPTDTQYF,TGTGCCAGCAGCCAAACCTTCGGACTAGCGGGAGGGCCCACAGATACGCAGTATTTT
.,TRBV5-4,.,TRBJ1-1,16,CASSRSGRRRGTEAFF,TGTGCCAGCAGCCGGTCGGGTCGGCGGAGGGGGACTGAAGCTTTCTTT
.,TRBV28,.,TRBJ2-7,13,CASRLGGQGEQYF,TGTGCCAGCCGTCTTGGCGGGCAGGGCGAGCAGTACTTC
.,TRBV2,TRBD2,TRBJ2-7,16,CASSASSGTSGSEQYF,TGTGCCAGCAGCGCATCATCCGGGACTAGCGGATCAGAGCAGTACTTC
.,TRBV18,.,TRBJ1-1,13,CASSPSIDTEAFF,TGTGCCAGCTCACCGTCGATAGATACTGAAGCTTTCTTT
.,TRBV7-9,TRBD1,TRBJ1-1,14,CASSLVGTGEEAFF,TGTGCCAGCAGCTTAGTCGGGACAGGCGAAGAAGCTTTCTTT
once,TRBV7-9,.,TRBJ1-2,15,CASSLWDATQRGYTF,TGTGCCAGCAGCTTATGGGACGCGACCCAACGGGGCTACACCTTC
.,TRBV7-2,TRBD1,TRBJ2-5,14,CASRMDRVKETQYF,TGTGCCAGCAGGATGGACAGGGTAAAAGAGACCCAGTACTTC
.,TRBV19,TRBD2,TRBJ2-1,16,CASSMAGTSGRNEQFF,TGTGCCAGTAGTATGGCCGGGACTAGCGGGCGGAATGAGCAGTTCTTC
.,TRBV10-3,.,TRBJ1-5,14,CASRGPGSNQPQHF,TGTGCCTCAAGGGGACCCGGTAGCAATCAGCCCCAGCATTTT
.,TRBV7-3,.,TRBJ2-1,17,CASSLGMGSSSYNEQFF,TGTGCCAGCAGCTTAGGCATGGGAAGTAGCTCGTACAATGAGCAGTTCTTC
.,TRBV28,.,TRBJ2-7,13,CASSLTGPYEQYF,TGTGCCAGCAGTTTAACAGGGCCCTACGAGCAGTACTTC
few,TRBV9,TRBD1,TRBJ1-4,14,CASAAGQGNEKLFF,TGTGCCAGCGCGGCCGGACAGGGAAATGAAAAACTGTTTTTT
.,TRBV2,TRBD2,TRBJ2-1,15,CASNSGTSGVNEQFF,TGTGCCAGTAACTCCGGGACTAGCGGTGTGAATGAGCAGTTCTTC
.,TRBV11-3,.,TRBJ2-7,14,CASSLDRLSYEQYF,TGTGCCAGCAGCTTAGACAGGCTGTCCTACGAGCAGTACTTC
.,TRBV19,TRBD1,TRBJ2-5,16,CASSTRDRGRDETQYF,TGTGCCAGTAGTACCCGGGACAGGGGGCGCGACGAGACCCAGTACTTC
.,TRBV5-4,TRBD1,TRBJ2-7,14,CASSFDRGNYEQYF,TGTGCCAGCAGCTTTGACAGGGGCAACTACGAGCAGTACTTC
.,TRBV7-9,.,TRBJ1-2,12,CASSLEGYGYTF,TGTGCCAGCAGCTTAGAGGGTTATGGCTACACCTTC
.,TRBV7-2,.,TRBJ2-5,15,CASSLGVTGSETQYF,TGTGCCAGCAGCTTAGGGGTTACGGGGTCGGAGACCCAGTACTTC
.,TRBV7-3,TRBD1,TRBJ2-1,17,CASSLTGTGAGYNEQFF,TGTGCCAGCAGCTTAACGGGGACAGGGGCCGGGTACAATGAGCAGTTCTTC
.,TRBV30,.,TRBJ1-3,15,CAWSVQGLYGNTIYF,TGTGCCTGGAGTGTACAGGGTTTGTATGGAAACACCATATATTTT
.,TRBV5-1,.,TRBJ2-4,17,CASRSPPRGLELGIQYF,TGCGCCAGCAGAAGCCCCCCCCGCGGGCTAGAGTTGGGCATTCAGTACTTC
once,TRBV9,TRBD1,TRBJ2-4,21,CASSVEPGTGTVELAKNIQYF,TGTGCCAGCAGCGTAGAACCCGGGACCGGGACAGTGGAACTAGCCAAAAACATTCAGTACTTC
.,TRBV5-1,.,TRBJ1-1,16,CASSWAGAGAALEAFF,TGCGCCAGCAGCTGGGCGGGGGCAGGGGCCGCACTTGAAGCTTTCTTT
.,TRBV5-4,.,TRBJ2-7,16,CASTLLGGVENYEQYF,TGTGCCAGCACCCTACTCGGGGGCGTAGAGAACTACGAGCAGTACTTC
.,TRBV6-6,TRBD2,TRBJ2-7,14,CASSPTSGSYEQYF,TGTGCCAGCAGCCCTACTAGCGGCTCTTACGAGCAGTACTTC
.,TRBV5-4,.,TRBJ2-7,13,CASSPDPFYEQYF,TGTGCCAGCAGCCCAGACCCATTCTACGAGCAGTACTTC
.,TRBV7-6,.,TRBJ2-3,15,CASSPTVLSTDTQYF,TGTGCCAGCAGCCCGACAGTCCTTAGCACAGATACGCAGTATTTT
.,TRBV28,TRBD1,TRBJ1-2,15,CASSSRGHLDYGYTF,TGTGCCAGCAGTTCCAGGGGGCACCTAGACTATGGCTACACCTTC
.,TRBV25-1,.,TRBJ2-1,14,CASSEVRLREEQFF,TGTGCCAGCAGTGAGGTGAGGCTCAGGGAGGAGCAGTTCTTC
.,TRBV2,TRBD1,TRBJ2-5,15,CASSENRGEEETQYF,TGTGCCAGCAGTGAAAACAGGGGGGAAGAAGAGACCCAGTACTTC
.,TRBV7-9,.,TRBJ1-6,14,CASSLEQYNSPLHF,TGTGCCAGCAGCTTAGAACAATATAATTCACCCCTCCACTTT
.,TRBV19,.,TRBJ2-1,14,CASSLGPRYNEQFF,TGTGCCAGTTCATTGGGACCGCGATACAATGAGCAGTTCTTC